A selection of T cell receptor beta chains follows, all from one sample in a study of blood T cell repertoires in COVID-19. Only in-frame clones appear in the TCRdb table, and some are missing; sequencing was by immunoSEQ multiplex PCR. This sample has some 130,000 clones, with around 90% found just once. Sequenced material: peripheral blood. The receptors originated from a man aged 55 to 69 with COVID-19, enrolled during active disease. Both conserved end residues are part of each CDR3. The D gene is left open where the match is weak. Not all rows give a size; the values are once, few, many and, for expanded clones, a class.

size	V	J	D	DNA	CDR3
-	TRBV6-1	TRBJ2-1	TRBD2	TGTGCCAGCAGTGACCCGGGACTACCCCGTGTGGATGAGCAGTTCTTC	CASSDPGLPRVDEQFF
-	TRBV2	TRBJ2-5	TRBD2	TGTGCCAGCAGTGAGAGGGAGGGGGAGACCCAGTACTTC	CASSEREGETQYF
-	TRBV6-5	TRBJ1-1	TRBD1	TGTGCCAGCAGTTGGGCAGGGGGGAACACTGAAGCTTTCTTT	CASSWAGGNTEAFF
-	TRBV27	TRBJ2-1	-	TGTGCCAGCAGTCCTCGGGAGCCCCTTAACAATGAGCAGTTCTTC	CASSPREPLNNEQFF
-	TRBV6-5	TRBJ2-2	-	TGTGCCAGCAGGCGACAGGAGGCCGGGGAGCTGTTTTTT	CASRRQEAGELFF
-	TRBV7-9	TRBJ2-1	TRBD1	TGTGCCAGCAGCTTAGCGGGACAGTTGGAGCAGTTCTTC	CASSLAGQLEQFF
-	TRBV24-1	TRBJ2-7	-	TGTGCCACCAGTGATAATACCGGAGACAGCCCTAACGAGCAGTACTTC	CATSDNTGDSPNEQYF
-	TRBV7-6	TRBJ2-2	-	TGTGCCAGCAGCTCGCGGGACCGGGCCGGGGAGCTGTTTTTT	CASSSRDRAGELFF
-	TRBV24-1	TRBJ2-1	-	TGTGCCACCAGTGATCAAGCGGGTAGCTCCTACAATGAGCAGTTCTTC	CATSDQAGSSYNEQFF
-	TRBV10-1	TRBJ2-7	-	TGCGCCAGCAGTAGGACTCCCAGCTCCTACGAGCAGTACTTC	CASSRTPSSYEQYF
-	TRBV19	TRBJ2-7	TRBD2	TGTGCCAGTAGTACTAGCGGGATCCACGAGCAGTACTTC	CASSTSGIHEQYF
once	TRBV6-5	TRBJ1-2	-	TGTGCCAGCAGTTACCGGAACTATGGCTACACCTTC	CASSYRNYGYTF
-	TRBV6-5	TRBJ2-2	-	TGTGCCAGCAGCCCCCGGCGGATCAACACCGGGGAGCTGTTTTTT	CASSPRRINTGELFF
-	TRBV3-1/TRBV3-2	TRBJ1-5	-	TGTGCCAGCAGCCAAGGGTTCGAACTGAGCAATCAGCCCCAGCATTTT	CASSQGFELSNQPQHF
-	TRBV19	TRBJ1-1	TRBD1	TGTGCCAGTAGTCCAGCCCGGGACAGAATGAACACTGAAGCTTTCTTT	CASSPARDRMNTEAFF
-	TRBV4-1	TRBJ2-2	-	TGCGCCAGCAGCCCCTTCCAGGGGAATACCGGGGAGCTGTTTTTT	CASSPFQGNTGELFF
-	TRBV3-1/TRBV3-2	TRBJ1-3	-	TGTGCCAGCAGCCAAGGCAGCTCTGGAAACACCATATATTTT	CASSQGSSGNTIYF
-	TRBV29-1	TRBJ1-2	-	TGCAGCCTAAAGGGGCGCTATGGCTACACCTTC	CSLKGRYGYTF
-	TRBV24-1	TRBJ2-3	TRBD1	TGTGCCACCAGTGTGACAGGGAGTACAGATACGCAGTATTTT	CATSVTGSTDTQYF
-	TRBV2	TRBJ2-7	-	TGTGCCAGCAGAACGGAGGGCTACGAGCAGTACTTC	CASRTEGYEQYF
-	TRBV27	TRBJ2-2	-	TGTGCCAGCAGTACCCTACTACGCACCGGGGAGCTGTTTTTT	CASSTLLRTGELFF
-	TRBV6-2/TRBV6-3	TRBJ2-7	-	TGTGCCAGCAGTTACCCCGGATACCGACAGACCTACGAGCAGTACTTC	CASSYPGYRQTYEQYF
-	TRBV4-1	TRBJ1-1	TRBD1	TGCGCCAGCAGCCAAGTGGGTATAGGGGGCCCGTTAGCTTTCTTT	CASSQVGIGGPLAFF
-	TRBV7-3	TRBJ2-5	-	TGTGCCAGCAGCTTAAACAGCCAAGAGACCCAGTACTTC	CASSLNSQETQYF
-	TRBV4-1	TRBJ2-5	TRBD2	TGCGCCAGCAGCACCCGGATTAGCGGGAGGGCCTTTGAGACCCAGTACTTC	CASSTRISGRAFETQYF
-	TRBV12-3/TRBV12-4	TRBJ1-5	-	TGTGCCAGCAGCCCTTTCTCGGATCAGCCCCAGCATTTT	CASSPFSDQPQHF
-	TRBV19	TRBJ1-1	TRBD1	TGTGCCAGTACCCCCCGGGACAGGGAGGCTGAAGCTTTCTTT	CASTPRDREAEAFF
-	TRBV4-2	TRBJ1-5	-	TGTGCCAGCAGCCAAGACAGTTTCGGGGATACTCAGCCCCAGCATTTT	CASSQDSFGDTQPQHF
-	TRBV7-8	TRBJ1-6	-	TGTGCCAGCAGCCTTACGATGGGGGGATCGGGCTCACCCCTCCACTTT	CASSLTMGGSGSPLHF
few	TRBV7-9	TRBJ2-7	-	TGTGCCAGCGACAGTACAGGGTTTAGGGACGAGCAGTACTTC	CASDSTGFRDEQYF
-	TRBV27	TRBJ1-1	-	TGTGCCAGCAGTTTATCGCGGAACACTGAAGCTTTCTTT	CASSLSRNTEAFF
-	TRBV5-1	TRBJ2-2	TRBD1	TGCGCCAGTAACCGGGACAGGGACACCGGGGAGCTGTTTTTT	CASNRDRDTGELFF